What follows describes a single T cell receptor beta chain. These data come from a study of blood T cell repertoires in COVID-19. Study-level background: PBMCs, B-cell-depleted T cells, or T cells provided the cDNA or gDNA that made up the material.

With V trimmed by 3 bases and J by 0 bases, 1 base remained unmatched. The CDR3 has 15 residues. Germline values: CDR1 KGHSH, CDR2 LQKENI. TCRdb keeps only in-frame clones here, not all; method: immunoSEQ multiplex PCR. The table includes roughly 220,000 clones, 65% to 85% detected once. The sequence was obtained from a woman between 25 and 40 years old who had recovered from COVID-19. The specimen sequenced was peripheral blood. The rearrangement uses TRBV18 and TRBJ1-2, with 10 bases identical to TRBD1. The CDR3 region has the DNA TGTGCCAGCTCACCCGGACAGGGGGCTAACTATGGCTACACCTTC. It translates to CASSPGQGANYGYTF. Full variable domain (outside the CDR3, taken from reference TRBV18 and TRBJ1-2): NAGVMQNPRHLVRRRGQEARLRCSPMKGHSHVYWYRQLPEEGLKFMVYLQKENIIDESGMPKERFSAEFPKEGPSILRIQQVVRGDSAAYFCASSPGQGANYGYTFGSGTRLTVV.